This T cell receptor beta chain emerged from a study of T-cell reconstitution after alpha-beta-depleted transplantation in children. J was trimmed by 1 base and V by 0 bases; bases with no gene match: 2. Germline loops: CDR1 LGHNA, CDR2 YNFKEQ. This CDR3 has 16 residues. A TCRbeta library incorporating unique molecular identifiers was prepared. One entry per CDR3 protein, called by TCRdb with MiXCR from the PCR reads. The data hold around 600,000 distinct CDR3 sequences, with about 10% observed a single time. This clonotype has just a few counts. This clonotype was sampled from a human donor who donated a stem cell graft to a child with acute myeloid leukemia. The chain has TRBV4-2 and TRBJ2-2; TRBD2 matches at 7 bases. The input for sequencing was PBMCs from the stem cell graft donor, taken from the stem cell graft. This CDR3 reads CASSQDPSGNTGELFF. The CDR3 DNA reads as TGTGCCAGCAGCCAAGATCCTAGCGGGAACACCGGGGAGCTGTTTTTT.